This T cell receptor (beta chain) is drawn from a study of blood T cells in healthy people across ages. Remarks on this clonotype: One junction end does not reproduce the germline sequence, and a read error may be involved.

A second PCR, run for about 6 to 11 cycles, used a sample-barcoded 5' primer plus a J-beta primer mix. Samples each returned at least 2.5 million CDR3-containing paired-end reads. TCRdb processed the 5' RACE reads anew with MiXCR; each CDR3 protein has one entry. The sample holds roughly 1.7 million distinct CDR3 sequences, 30% to 35% seen once. The CDR3 covers 15 residues. Germline assignment: CDR1 ENHRY and CDR2 SYGVKD. Roughly 10 milliliters of peripheral blood were drawn from each donor. The rearrangement uses TRBV10-3 and TRBJ2-1; 14 nucleotides match TRBD2. The receptor's source is a woman aged 30 to 39 in good health. Sequencing was done on a sample of blood. The CDR3: CAISVGTSGSNEQVF. CDR3 nucleotides: TGTGCCATCAGTGTCGGGACTAGCGGGAGCAATGAGCAGGTCTTC.